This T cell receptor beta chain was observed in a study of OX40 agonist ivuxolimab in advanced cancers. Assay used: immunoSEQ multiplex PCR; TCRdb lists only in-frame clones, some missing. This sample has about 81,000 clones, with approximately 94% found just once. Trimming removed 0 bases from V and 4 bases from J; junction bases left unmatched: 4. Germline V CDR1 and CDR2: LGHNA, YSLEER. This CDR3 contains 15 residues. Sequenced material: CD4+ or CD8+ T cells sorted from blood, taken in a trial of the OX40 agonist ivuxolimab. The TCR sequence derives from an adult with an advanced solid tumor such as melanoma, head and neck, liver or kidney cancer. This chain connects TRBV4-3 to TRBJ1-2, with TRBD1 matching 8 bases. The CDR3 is CASSQEQGDLYGYTF. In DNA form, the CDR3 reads TGCGCCAGCAGCCAAGAACAGGGGGATCTCTATGGCTACACCTTC.